The 10 T cell receptor beta chains listed next were all sequenced from one sample in a study of shared clonotypes between healthy human individuals (dated by TCRdb to 2018 to 2021). Libraries were constructed by the immunoSEQ multiplex PCR assay. Entries here come from immuneACCESS through TCRdb and include only in-frame sequences with V and J called. Some clones fail to appear in such tables; in the studies checked, an unresolved V gene covers under half of the shortfall, and the cause of the remainder is unknown. The sample table contains around 2.5 million clones; only one count was recorded for 80% to 95% of them. The ten largest make up 0.36% of the sample. Sequencing was done on a sample of naive CD4+ T cells from PBMCs. The sample's cell subset or site label is to be understood as: CD45RA+ positively selected. Every receptor here comes from a man between 18 and 35 years old in good health. Some clones in this sample may be carry-over from other donors' samples.

J is TRBJ1-1 and V is TRBV27, with D unresolved. Germline V gene data show CDR1 as MNHEY and CDR2 as SMNVEV (reference sequence). Trimming left V 3 bases short and J 1 base short, with 12 bases between. This CDR3 has 15 residues. The CDR3: CASSFSGRSNTEAFF. The CDR3 nucleotides are TGTGCCAGCAGTTTTTCAGGCAGGTCGAACACTGAAGCTTTCTTT.

The chain is built from TRBV9 and TRBJ2-7; D possibly matches TRBD1 or TRBD2 (5 bases each). The CDR3 contains 15 residues. The V end was cut by 0 bases, the J end by 7 bases, with 17 bases between. CDR1 and CDR2 (germline): SGDLS, YYNGEE. In nucleotides, the CDR3 is TGTGCCAGCAGCGTAGATCTGGGACCTCTCTGGGAGCAGTACTTC. Protein: CASSVDLGPLWEQYF.

The rearrangement links TRBV6-1 to TRBJ1-1; tentative D call: TRBD1 (5 bases). Germline loops: CDR1 MNHNS, CDR2 SASEGT. V was clipped by 2 bases and J by 11 bases, with 12 bases between them. The CDR3 covers 12 residues. CDR3 amino acids: CASSERPGHAFF. The CDR3 nucleotides read TGTGCCAGCAGTGAAAGGCCAGGGCACGCTTTCTTT.

Written as DNA, the CDR3 is TGCGCCAGCAGCCTGACCGTGCGGGACGGTACAGATACGCAGTATTTT. Translation: CASSLTVRDGTDTQYF. The gene calls are TRBV5-1 and TRBJ2-3; TRBD2 might be the D (6 bases). This CDR3 spans 16 amino acids. Germline CDR1 SGHRS, CDR2 YFSETQ. With 4 bases removed from V and 3 bases from J, the gap between germline ends came to 18 bases.

The J gene is TRBJ2-1, the V gene TRBV10-3; D is unresolved. Germline CDR1 ENHRY, CDR2 SYGVKD. Deletions cut 0 bases from V and 7 bases from J, with 10 bases between. This CDR3 comprises 14 residues. The CDR3 DNA is TGTGCCATCAGTGAGTCTCACTCAGGTAATGAGCAGTTCTTC. Protein product: CAISESHSGNEQFF.

This sequence joins TRBV6-5 and TRBJ1-2; D may be TRBD1 (6 bases). CDR1 and CDR2 (germline): MNHEY, SVGAGI. V gave up 2 bases and J gave up 2 bases, with 12 bases separating them. The CDR3 runs to 15 residues. The CDR3, as DNA: TGTGCCAGCAGTTACGCCGGTACAGGGAACTATGGCTACACCTTC. This gives the protein CASSYAGTGNYGYTF.

The chain links TRBV19 to TRBJ2-1; the match to TRBD2 covers 8 bases. This CDR3 has 15 amino acids. The germline CDR1 and CDR2 sequences are LNHDA and SQIVND (reference sequence). The J segment lost 2 bases and the V segment lost 7 bases, leaving 7 bases of the junction unmatched. CDR3 nucleotides: TGTGCCAGTACCTCCCGGGAGGGTCCCTACAATGAGCAGTTCTTC. Translated: CASTSREGPYNEQFF.

This chain joins TRBV18 and TRBJ2-2; 7 positions agree with TRBD1. This CDR3 has 16 amino acids. CDR1 KGHSH and CDR2 LQKENI come from the germline V gene. Unmatched junction bases numbered 9, after V lost 3 bases and J lost 5 bases. The CDR3 DNA sequence: TGTGCCAGCTCACCGATGACAGGGTCAAAAACCGGGGAGCTGTTTTTT. It translates to CASSPMTGSKTGELFF. Combining the CDR3 with reference TRBV18 and TRBJ2-2 gives the whole variable domain NAGVMQNPRHLVRRRGQEARLRCSPMKGHSHVYWYRQLPEEGLKFMVYLQKENIIDESGMPKERFSAEFPKEGPSILRIQQVVRGDSAAYFCASSPMTGSKTGELFFGEGSRLTVL.

The V and J genes are TRBV5-4 and TRBJ1-5; 9 positions match TRBD1. The germline CDR1 and CDR2 sequences are SGHNT and YYREEE (reference sequence). V was clipped by 6 bases and J by 4 bases; unmatched bases: 8. This CDR3 has 15 amino acids. CDR3 in amino acids: CASIPGTGPNQPQHF. CDR3 nucleotide sequence: TGTGCCAGCATCCCCGGGACAGGGCCAAATCAGCCCCAGCATTTT.

This clone was seen a handful of times. The V and J genes are TRBV30 and TRBJ1-2; D might be TRBD1 (5 bases). The CDR3 contains 12 residues. V was trimmed by 4 bases and J by 8 bases, leaving 14 bases between them. The germline CDR1 and CDR2 sequences are GTSNPN and SVGIG (reference sequence). DNA of the CDR3: TGTGCCTGGAACCTATTGAGGGGCGGCTACACCTTC. This codes for CAWNLLRGGYTF.